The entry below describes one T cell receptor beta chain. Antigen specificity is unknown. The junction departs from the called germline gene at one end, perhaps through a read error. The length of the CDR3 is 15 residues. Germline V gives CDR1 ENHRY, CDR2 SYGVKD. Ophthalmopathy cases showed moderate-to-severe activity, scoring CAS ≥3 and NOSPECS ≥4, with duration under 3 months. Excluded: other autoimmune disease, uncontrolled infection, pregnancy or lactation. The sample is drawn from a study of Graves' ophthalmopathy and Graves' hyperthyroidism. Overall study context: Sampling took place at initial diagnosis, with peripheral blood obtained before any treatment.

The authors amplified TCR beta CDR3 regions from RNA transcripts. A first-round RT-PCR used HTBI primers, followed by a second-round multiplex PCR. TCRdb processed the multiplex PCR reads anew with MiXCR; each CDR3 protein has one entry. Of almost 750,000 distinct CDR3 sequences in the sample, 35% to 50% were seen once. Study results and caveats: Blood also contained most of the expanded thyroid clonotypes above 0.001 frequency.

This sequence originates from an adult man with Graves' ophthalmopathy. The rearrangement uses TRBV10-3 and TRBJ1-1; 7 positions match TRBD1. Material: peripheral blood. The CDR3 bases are TGTGCCAGCAGTTACAACCGGGACAGCCACACTGAAGCTTTCTTT. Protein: CASSYNRDSHTEAFF.